These 29 T cell receptor beta chains were all obtained from the same sample, sequenced in a study of cytomegalovirus exposure and HLA in healthy donors (dated 2017 in TCRdb). The library was obtained by the immunoSEQ multiplex PCR assay. For the multiplex PCR, a mixture combining 60 forward primers for TCR Vbeta segments and 13 reverse primers for TCR Jbeta segments was used. TCRdb mirrors the immuneACCESS table, restricted to in-frame sequences. Some clones are absent from its copies; in checked studies, under half trace to an unresolved V gene, and the reason for the others is unknown. For this sample there are 140,000 or so clones; 65% to 90% appear just once. Of the sample, less than 1.5% falls within the top ten clones. Sequences were obtained from PBMCs. The receptor set was obtained from a female donor in good health and CMV-seronegative.

The V gene is TRBV13, the J gene TRBJ2-5; 9 nucleotides align to TRBD1. The CDR3 totals 15 residues. The junction had 8 bases not matched to a gene; V was cut back by 4 bases and J by 5 bases. Germline-derived CDR1 and CDR2 are PRHDT and FYEKMQ (reference sequence). CDR3 bases: TGTGCCAGCAGCTCCCTGACAGGGGGAGAGGAGACCCAGTACTTC. This translates into CASSSLTGGEETQYF.

V usage is TRBV29-1 and J usage is TRBJ1-1, with a tentative D call TRBD1 (5 bases). The V gene lost 7 bases and the J gene lost 6 bases, with 21 bases spanning the gap. Germline loops: CDR1 SQVTM, CDR2 ANQGSEA. The CDR3 runs to 14 residues. The CDR3: CSAQRVGAGAEAFF. The CDR3 nucleotides read TGCAGCGCGCAAAGAGTAGGGGCGGGAGCTGAAGCTTTCTTT. The full variable domain, completed using reference TRBV29-1 and TRBJ1-1, is SAVISQKPSRDICQRGTSLTIQCQVDSQVTMMFWYRQQPGQSLTLIATANQGSEATYESGFVIDKFPISRPNLTFSTLTVSNMSPEDSSIYLCSAQRVGAGAEAFFGQGTRLTVV.

The J gene is TRBJ2-1, the V gene TRBV29-1, with D tentatively TRBD2 (5 bases). The ends were cut back, 8 bases at V and 2 bases at J, with 10 bases in the middle. In germline, CDR1 is SQVTM, CDR2 ANQGSEA. This CDR3 is built from 12 residues. The CDR3 region has the DNA TGCAGCCTTAAGCGGACCTACAATGAGCAGTTCTTC. Translation: CSLKRTYNEQFF.

This chain links TRBV27 with TRBJ2-7; no definite D call. The CDR3 consists of 12 residues. V lost 4 bases and J 2 bases, leaving 6 bases between the germline ends. From germline, CDR1 is MNHEY and CDR2 SMNVEV (reference sequence). The CDR3, as DNA: TGTGCCAGCAGTTCCCGAGCCTACGAGCAGTACTTC. This codes for CASSSRAYEQYF.

This clone was observed a few times. This chain joins TRBV27 and TRBJ1-1, with D tentatively TRBD1 (5 bases). Trimming removed 8 bases at V and 4 bases at J, with 11 bases between. The CDR3 loop spans 12 amino acids. Per the germline V gene, CDR1 is MNHEY and CDR2 is SMNVEV (reference sequence). The CDR3 sequence is CASGPGFTEAFF. The DNA for the CDR3 is TGTGCCAGCGGGCCAGGGTTCACTGAAGCTTTCTTT.

This clone occurred a few times. This likely stems from a read error, as it lies one base from a far larger clone. The chain is built from TRBV9 and TRBJ2-7; 7 nucleotides align to TRBD2. The V and J ends lost 0 bases and 5 bases, in that order; junction bases with no gene match: 5. Germline assignment: CDR1 SGDLS and CDR2 YYNGEE. This CDR3 contains 14 residues. The CDR3 DNA is TGTGCCAGCAGCGTAGTCGGACGGGGGGACGAGCAGTACTTC. Its translation: CASSVVGRGDEQYF.

V gene TRBV6-1 combines with J gene TRBJ2-7; no firm D call. The CDR3 consists of 16 residues. V lost 2 bases and J lost 0, with 14 bases in between. Germline CDR1 is MNHNS and CDR2 is SASEGT. CDR3 nucleotides: TGTGCCAGCAGTGAATTAACGGCACAGCCCTCCTACGAGCAGTACTTC. Translation gives CASSELTAQPSYEQYF.

The chain recombines TRBV15 with TRBJ2-1, with a weak D call TRBD2 (6 bases). With 0 bases removed from V and 9 bases from J, the gap between germline ends came to 24 bases. Germline CDR1 LNHNV, CDR2 YYDKDF (reference sequence). The CDR3 is 18 amino acids. The CDR3 DNA follows: TGTGCCACCAGCAGAGATGACCCGACTAGAGATTTGTATAGTGAGCAGTTCTTC. As protein: CATSRDDPTRDLYSEQFF.

CDR3 amino acids: CASSEFVSPIEQYF. CDR3 in DNA: TGTGCCAGCAGTGAATTTGTGAGCCCTATAGAGCAGTACTTC. V is TRBV25-1 and J is TRBJ2-7; D call uncertain. Trimming left V 1 base short and J 7 bases short, with 14 bases between. The CDR3 has 14 residues. CDR1 and CDR2 from the germline V gene are MGHDK and SYGVNS.

The chain employs TRBV5-1 and TRBJ2-3; 8 bases fit TRBD2. J gave up 2 bases and V 4 bases, and 18 bases lay outside the gene matches. Germline V CDR1 and CDR2: SGHRS, YFSETQ. The CDR3 runs 19 residues. CDR3 loop: CASSPGVGAGGFATDTQYF. In nucleotides, the CDR3 is TGCGCCAGCAGCCCTGGGGTCGGGGCGGGAGGTTTCGCCACAGATACGCAGTATTTT. The full variable domain, its missing parts supplied by reference TRBV5-1 and TRBJ2-3, is KAGVTQTPRYLIKTRGQQVTLSCSPISGHRSVSWYQQTPGQGLQFLFEYFSETQRNKGNFPGRFSGRQFSNSRSEMNVSTLELGDSALYLCASSPGVGAGGFATDTQYFGPGTRLTVL.

The gene calls are TRBV10-2 and TRBJ2-1; D unclear. The V end lost 5 bases, the J end lost 4 bases, and 9 bases lay between the germline ends. Germline V gene sequence: CDR1 WSHSY, CDR2 SAAADI. This CDR3 is 13 amino acids long. CDR3 DNA sequence: TGCGCCAGCAGTCAAACAAGTTACAATGAGCAGTTCTTC. Translating gives CASSQTSYNEQFF.

This chain links TRBV2 with TRBJ2-2; TRBD2 matches 12 bases. Germline trimming cut 2 bases from V and 6 bases from J; bases unmatched to any gene: 1. CDR1 is SNHLY and CDR2 is FYNNEI in the germline V gene. The CDR3 spans 15 residues. CDR3 DNA sequence: TGTGCCAGCAGTGAACTAGCGGGAGGGCCCGGGGAGCTGTTTTTT. This sequence encodes CASSELAGGPGELFF.

The V and J genes are TRBV28 and TRBJ2-7, with D unclear. The CDR3 covers 11 residues. The V and J ends lost 2 bases and 5 bases respectively, with 4 bases between them. Germline V gives CDR1 MDHEN, CDR2 SYDVKM. CDR3 in DNA: TGTGCCAGCAGTTTAGGAGACGAGCAGTACTTC. Protein product: CASSLGDEQYF.

This chain connects TRBV6-4 to TRBJ1-2; 9 nucleotides line up with TRBD1. Unmatched junction bases numbered 3, after V lost 0 bases and J lost 4 bases. CDR1 is MRHNA and CDR2 is SNTAGT in the germline V gene. This CDR3 is 15 amino acids long. In DNA form, the CDR3 reads TGTGCCAGCAGTGACTCAGGGACAGGGATCTATGGCTACACCTTC. Protein product: CASSDSGTGIYGYTF.

The J gene is TRBJ1-1, the V gene TRBV2, with D tentatively TRBD1 (6 bases). Trimming left V 7 bases short and J 5 bases short, with 14 bases between. The CDR3 covers 13 residues. CDR1 is SNHLY and CDR2 is FYNNEI in the germline V gene. CDR3 residues: CASTGGEGTEAFF. The CDR3 coding sequence is TGTGCCAGCACGGGGGGCGAAGGGACTGAAGCTTTCTTT.

The CDR3 DNA is TGTGCCAGCAGTGAATGGAGGGTGGGGATAGAGACCCAGTACTTC. Amino acid sequence: CASSEWRVGIETQYF. This sequence joins TRBV25-1 and TRBJ2-5, with D perhaps matching TRBD2 (6 bases). Deletions cut 1 base from V and 4 bases from J, with 13 bases between. This CDR3 region has 15 residues. Germline V gene data show CDR1 as MGHDK and CDR2 as SYGVNS.

The V and J genes are TRBV28 and TRBJ2-7; 8 bases line up with TRBD2. V lost 4 bases and J lost 5; bases outside the gene matches: 10. Germline loops: CDR1 MDHEN, CDR2 SYDVKM. This CDR3 is 15 amino acids long. The CDR3 DNA follows: TGTGCCAGCAGTTCCCCCAGGCGCGGGAGGAACGAGCAGTACTTC. Amino acid sequence: CASSSPRRGRNEQYF.

The genes are TRBV27 and TRBJ2-7; no clear D gene. The CDR3 runs to 14 residues. The V end was cut by 5 bases, the J end by 3 bases, with 14 bases between. Germline CDR1 and CDR2: MNHEY and SMNVEV (reference sequence). In DNA form, the CDR3 reads TGTGCCAGCAGTCAAAGGTCGGAGAACTACGAGCAGTACTTC. This codes for CASSQRSENYEQYF.

The rearrangement uses TRBV11-2 and TRBJ1-1; D is unresolved. CDR3 length: 13 residues. V lost 0 bases to trimming and J lost 1 base, with 3 bases between them. The germline CDR1 and CDR2 sequences are SGHAT and FQNNGV. CDR3 sequence reads: CASSLDGNTEAFF. The CDR3 bases are TGTGCCAGCAGCTTAGACGGGAACACTGAAGCTTTCTTT.

This chain joins TRBV5-1 and TRBJ2-7; 9 bases map to TRBD1. The germline gives CDR1 SGHRS, CDR2 YFSETQ. The CDR3 length is 15 residues. Unmatched junction bases numbered 9, after V lost 3 bases and J lost 5 bases. In DNA form, the CDR3 reads TGCGCCAGCAGCTCCGTTGGGACAGGGATCAACGAGCAGTACTTC. It translates to CASSSVGTGINEQYF.

CDR3 loop: CASSEHVGEQFF. CDR3 nucleotides: TGTGCCAGCAGTGAGCATGTCGGTGAGCAGTTCTTC. The rearrangement links TRBV25-1 to TRBJ2-1; D remains ambiguous. The length of the CDR3 is 12 residues. V lost 3 bases and J 9 bases, leaving 9 bases between the germline ends. CDR1 and CDR2 from the germline V gene are MGHDK and SYGVNS.

This clone was counted a few times. This chain uses TRBV27 with TRBJ1-5; 8 bases are shared with TRBD1. Germline CDR1 is MNHEY and CDR2 is SMNVEV (reference sequence). CDR3 length: 14 residues. The V and J ends lost 5 bases and 4 bases, in that order; junction bases with no gene match: 4. The CDR3 is CASSTRQGNQPQHF. The DNA of the CDR3 is TGTGCCAGCAGTACACGACAGGGGAATCAGCCCCAGCATTTT.

V usage is TRBV28 and J usage is TRBJ2-1, with 8 bases matching TRBD1. J was trimmed by 6 bases and V by 7 bases; bases with no gene match: 11. Germline V lookup: CDR1 MDHEN, CDR2 SYDVKM. This CDR3 region has 15 residues. The CDR3: CASTRLTGGSNEQFF. The CDR3 bases are TGTGCCAGCACGAGACTAACAGGGGGAAGCAATGAGCAGTTCTTC.

The chain couples TRBV28 to TRBJ2-1; tentatively, D is TRBD2 (6 bases). CDR3 size: 16 residues. V gave up 5 bases and J gave up 0 bases, with 14 bases separating them. In germline, CDR1 is MDHEN, CDR2 SYDVKM. In nucleotides, the CDR3 is TGTGCCAGCAGTGGACGGGACTCTATCTCCTACAATGAGCAGTTCTTC. It yields the protein CASSGRDSISYNEQFF.

This chain links TRBV28 with TRBJ2-7, with 10 bases that match TRBD1. CDR1 and CDR2 from the germline V gene are MDHEN and SYDVKM. The junction had 12 bases not matched to a gene; V was cut back by 6 bases and J by 4 bases. This CDR3 region has 16 residues. Here the CDR3 reads CASSDPRGQGNYEQYF. CDR3 bases: TGTGCCAGCAGCGACCCCAGGGGACAGGGGAATTACGAGCAGTACTTC.

A few counts support this clone. The chain links TRBV29-1 to TRBJ2-3; weak D call: TRBD1 (6 bases). The CDR3 runs to 15 residues. Trimming shortened V by 4 bases and J by 6 bases, and 20 bases separated the two germline ends. CDR1 is SQVTM, CDR2 ANQGSEA, per germline. The DNA for the CDR3 is TGCAGCGTTGGAAGGGGTGAAACAGGGTCGGATACGCAGTATTTT. Protein: CSVGRGETGSDTQYF.

This rearrangement joins TRBV2 to TRBJ1-5; D remains ambiguous. V shed 0 bases and J shed 4 bases, with 7 bases lying between them. Germline V gene lookup returns CDR1 SNHLY and CDR2 FYNNEI. The CDR3 runs 14 residues. The CDR3 protein is CASSEAAFNQPQHF. CDR3 nucleotides: TGTGCCAGCAGTGAAGCGGCCTTTAATCAGCCCCAGCATTTT.

CDR3 sequence: CATSRGGNYGYTF. The CDR3 coding sequence is TGTGCCACCAGCAGAGGAGGGAACTATGGCTACACCTTC. The chain couples TRBV15 to TRBJ1-2; no reliable D call. Trimming pared 1 base from V and 2 bases from J, leaving 5 bases between. Germline V gene sequence: CDR1 LNHNV, CDR2 YYDKDF (reference sequence). The CDR3 runs to 13 residues.

Written as DNA, the CDR3 is TGCAGCGTGAAGGGAGTTATGCAAGAGACCCAGTACTTC. Translating it yields CSVKGVMQETQYF. V and J are TRBV29-1 and TRBJ2-5, with TRBD2 as a possible D gene (5 bases). CDR3 size: 13 residues. V lost 6 bases to trimming and J lost 2 bases, with 13 bases between them. From germline, CDR1 is SQVTM and CDR2 ANQGSEA.